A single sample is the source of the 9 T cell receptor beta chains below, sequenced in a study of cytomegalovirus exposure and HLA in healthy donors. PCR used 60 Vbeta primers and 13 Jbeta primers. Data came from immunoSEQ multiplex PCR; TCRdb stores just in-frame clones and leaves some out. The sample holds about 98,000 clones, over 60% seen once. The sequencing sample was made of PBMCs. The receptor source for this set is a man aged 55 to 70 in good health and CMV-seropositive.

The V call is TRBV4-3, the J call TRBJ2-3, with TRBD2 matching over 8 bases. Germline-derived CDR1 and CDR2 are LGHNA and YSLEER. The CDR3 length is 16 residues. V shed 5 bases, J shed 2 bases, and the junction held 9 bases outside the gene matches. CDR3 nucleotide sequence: TGCGCCAGCAGCTTATCGGGACTAGACGTCACAGATACGCAGTATTTT. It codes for CASSLSGLDVTDTQYF.

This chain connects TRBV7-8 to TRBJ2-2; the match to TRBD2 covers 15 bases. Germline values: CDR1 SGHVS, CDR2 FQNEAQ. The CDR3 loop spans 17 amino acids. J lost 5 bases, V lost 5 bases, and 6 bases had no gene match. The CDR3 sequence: CASSTRTSGGGTGELFF. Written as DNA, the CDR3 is TGTGCCAGCAGCACACGGACTAGCGGGGGGGGTACCGGGGAGCTGTTTTTT.

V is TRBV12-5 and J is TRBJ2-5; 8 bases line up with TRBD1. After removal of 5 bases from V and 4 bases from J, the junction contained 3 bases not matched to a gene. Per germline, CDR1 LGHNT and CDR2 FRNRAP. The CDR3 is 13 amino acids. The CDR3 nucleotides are TGTGCTAGTGGTAGCGGACAGGGAGAGACCCAGTACTTC. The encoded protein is CASGSGQGETQYF.

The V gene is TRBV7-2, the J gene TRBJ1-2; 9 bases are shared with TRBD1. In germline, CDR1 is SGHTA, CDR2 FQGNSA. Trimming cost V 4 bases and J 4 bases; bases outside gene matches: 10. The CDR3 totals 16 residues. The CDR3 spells CASSWNRGLFVYGYTF. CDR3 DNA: TGTGCCAGCAGCTGGAACAGGGGGCTTTTTGTCTATGGCTACACCTTC.

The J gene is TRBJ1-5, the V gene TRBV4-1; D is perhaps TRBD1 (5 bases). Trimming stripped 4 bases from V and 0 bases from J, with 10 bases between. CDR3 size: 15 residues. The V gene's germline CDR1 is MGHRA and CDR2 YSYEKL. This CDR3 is CASSPDSHSNQPQHF. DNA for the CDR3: TGCGCCAGCAGCCCCGACAGCCATAGCAATCAGCCCCAGCATTTT.

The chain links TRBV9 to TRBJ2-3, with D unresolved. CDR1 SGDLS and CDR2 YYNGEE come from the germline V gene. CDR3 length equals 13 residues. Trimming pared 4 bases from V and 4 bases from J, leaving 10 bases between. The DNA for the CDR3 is TGTGCCAGCAGCCCCCTGGGCGCAGATACGCAGTATTTT. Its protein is CASSPLGADTQYF.

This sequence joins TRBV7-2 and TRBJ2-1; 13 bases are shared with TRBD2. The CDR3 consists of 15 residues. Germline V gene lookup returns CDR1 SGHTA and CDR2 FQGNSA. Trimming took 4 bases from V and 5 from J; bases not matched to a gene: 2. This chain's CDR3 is CASSSGTSGDNEQFF. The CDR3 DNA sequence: TGTGCCAGCAGCTCCGGGACTAGCGGGGACAATGAGCAGTTCTTC. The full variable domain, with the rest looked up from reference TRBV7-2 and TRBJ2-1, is GAGVSQSPSNKVTEKGKDVELRCDPISGHTALYWYRQSLGQGLEFLIYFQGNSAPDKSGLPSDRFSAERTGGSVSTLTIQRTQQEDSAVYLCASSSGTSGDNEQFFGPGTRLTVL.

The CDR3 loop is CASSLSRGVLTDTQYF. CDR3 nucleotides: TGTGCCAGCAGTTTATCACGGGGGGTCCTCACAGATACGCAGTATTTT. The rearrangement uses TRBV27 and TRBJ2-3; TRBD2 matches 7 bases. The CDR3 covers 16 residues. Germline CDR1 MNHEY, CDR2 SMNVEV (reference sequence). Trimming removed 0 bases from V and 2 bases from J; junction bases left unmatched: 5.

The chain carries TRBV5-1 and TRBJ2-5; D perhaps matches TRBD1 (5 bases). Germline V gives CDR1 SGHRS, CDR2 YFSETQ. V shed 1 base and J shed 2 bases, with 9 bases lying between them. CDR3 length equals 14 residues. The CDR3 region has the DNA TGCGCCAGCAGCTTGCGACAGTTGCAAGAGACCCAGTACTTC. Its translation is CASSLRQLQETQYF.